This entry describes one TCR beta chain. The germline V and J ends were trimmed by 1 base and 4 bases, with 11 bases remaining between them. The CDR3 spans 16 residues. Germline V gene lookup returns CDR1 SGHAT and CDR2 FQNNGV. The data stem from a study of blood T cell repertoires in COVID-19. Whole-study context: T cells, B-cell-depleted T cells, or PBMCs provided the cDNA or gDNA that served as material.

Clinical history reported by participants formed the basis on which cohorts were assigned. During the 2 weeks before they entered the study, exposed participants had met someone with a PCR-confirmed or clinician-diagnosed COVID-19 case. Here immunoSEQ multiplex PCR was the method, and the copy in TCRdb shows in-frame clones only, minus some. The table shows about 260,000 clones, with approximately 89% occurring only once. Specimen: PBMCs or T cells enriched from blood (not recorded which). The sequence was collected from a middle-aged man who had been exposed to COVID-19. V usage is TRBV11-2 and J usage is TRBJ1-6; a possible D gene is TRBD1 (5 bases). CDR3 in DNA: TGTGCCAGCAGCTTAGTCACCCGGACATATAATTCACCCCTCCACTTT. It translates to CASSLVTRTYNSPLHF.